Shown below are 13 T cell receptor beta chains from a single sample sequenced in a study of cytomegalovirus exposure and HLA in healthy donors. This PCR relied on a set of 60 Vbeta primers and 13 Jbeta primers. Profiling relied on immunoSEQ multiplex PCR, and the TCRdb table lists in-frame clones only, not all of them. The sample yields some 190,000 clones, 80% to 85% seen once. Sequenced: PBMCs. These receptors were obtained from a woman between 40 and 50 years old in good health and CMV-seronegative.

The J gene is TRBJ2-4, the V gene TRBV9; 7 bases line up with TRBD1. This CDR3 has 15 residues. Germline loops: CDR1 SGDLS, CDR2 YYNGEE. Germline trimming cut 3 bases from V and 0 bases from J; bases unmatched to any gene: 3. The DNA for the CDR3 is TGTGCCAGCAGCGAACAGGGGACAGCCAAAAACATTCAGTACTTC. Its translation is CASSEQGTAKNIQYF. Using reference TRBV9 and TRBJ2-4 for the parts outside the CDR3, the full variable domain is DSGVTQTPKHLITATGQRVTLRCSPRSGDLSVYWYQQSLDQGLQFLIQYYNGEERAKGNILERFSAQQFPDLHSELNLSSLELGDSALYFCASSEQGTAKNIQYFGAGTRLSVL.

This sequence joins TRBV4-2 and TRBJ1-3, with a tentative D call TRBD1 (5 bases). V lost 0 bases and J lost 0, with 9 bases in between. The CDR3 is 16 residues long. From germline, CDR1 is LGHNA and CDR2 YNFKEQ. CDR3: CASSQDGATSGNTIYF. Written as DNA, the CDR3 is TGTGCCAGCAGCCAAGATGGGGCCACCTCTGGAAACACCATATATTTT.

The chain couples TRBV6-1 to TRBJ1-3; D is perhaps TRBD1 (6 bases). Trimming removed 2 bases at V and 1 base at J, with 9 bases between. The CDR3 totals 15 residues. Germline values: CDR1 MNHNS, CDR2 SASEGT. The CDR3 here is CASSETRGSGNTIYF. The CDR3 DNA follows: TGTGCCAGCAGTGAAACAAGGGGGTCTGGAAACACCATATATTTT.

This chain uses TRBV5-1 with TRBJ2-1; 11 nucleotides agree with TRBD1. The CDR3 is 15 residues long. Germline CDR1 is SGHRS and CDR2 is YFSETQ. V shed 4 bases, J shed 8 bases, and the junction held 8 bases outside the gene matches. This chain's CDR3 is CASSMGQGGLDEQFF. DNA of the CDR3: TGCGCCAGCAGCATGGGACAGGGGGGTTTGGATGAGCAGTTCTTC.

The chain links TRBV11-3 to TRBJ1-5; 8 bases are a match to TRBD1. This CDR3 comprises 12 residues. The germline V gene has CDR1 SGHNT and CDR2 YENEEA. Germline trimming cut 3 bases from V and 9 bases from J; bases unmatched to any gene: 1. The CDR3: CASSLGQAPQHF. CDR3 coding DNA: TGTGCCAGCAGCTTGGGACAGGCGCCCCAGCATTTT.

Written as DNA, the CDR3 is TGTGCCCTGGATGCGGCGGGAGCAGCAGATACGCAGTATTTT. This sequence encodes CALDAAGAADTQYF. J is TRBJ2-3 and V is TRBV30; 7 nucleotides align to TRBD2. Germline V gene sequence: CDR1 GTSNPN, CDR2 SVGIG (reference sequence). The V gene end was trimmed by 8 bases and the J gene end by 4 bases; junction bases not matched to a gene: 12. The CDR3 spans 14 residues.

The chain couples TRBV19 to TRBJ1-5; the D gene is possibly TRBD1 (5 bases). CDR3 length equals 14 residues. Trimming cost V 4 bases and J 5 bases, with 12 bases left between them. In germline, CDR1 is LNHDA, CDR2 SQIVND (reference sequence). This CDR3 reads CASSKAGRDQPQHF. The CDR3 DNA is TGTGCCAGTAGTAAGGCAGGGAGGGATCAGCCCCAGCATTTT.

This rearrangement joins TRBV7-3 to TRBJ1-2; 9 bases fit TRBD1. In germline, CDR1 is SGHTA, CDR2 FQGTGA. V was pared by 6 bases and J by 4 bases, with 3 bases of the junction left unmatched. This CDR3 comprises 13 residues. This CDR3 is CASSSTGGYGYTF. CDR3 in DNA: TGTGCCAGCAGTTCGACAGGGGGCTATGGCTACACCTTC.

The genes are TRBV9 and TRBJ2-1; TRBD2 aligns across 10 bases. Trimming removed 0 bases from V and 3 bases from J; junction bases left unmatched: 12. This CDR3 spans 19 amino acids. Germline CDR1 SGDLS, CDR2 YYNGEE. CDR3 sequence: CASSVAEGASGSFYNEQFF. The CDR3 coding sequence is TGTGCCAGCAGCGTAGCCGAGGGGGCTAGCGGGAGTTTCTACAATGAGCAGTTCTTC.

The V call is TRBV6-5, the J call TRBJ2-3; 8 bases fit TRBD1. V shed 4 bases, J shed 5 bases, and the junction held 11 bases outside the gene matches. The germline V gene encodes CDR1 MNHEY and CDR2 SVGAGI. The CDR3 covers 16 residues. The DNA of the CDR3 is TGTGCCAGCAGTTCACTAGGACAGGGTTTGGGAGATACGCAGTATTTT. It is translated as CASSSLGQGLGDTQYF.

This chain joins TRBV19 and TRBJ1-3, with 8 bases matching TRBD1. Trimming cost V 7 bases and J 8 bases; bases outside gene matches: 10. The germline V gene has CDR1 LNHDA and CDR2 SQIVND (reference sequence). The CDR3 is 14 amino acids. CDR3 in amino acids: CASTPPTGAYTIYF. The CDR3, as DNA: TGTGCCAGTACCCCCCCGACAGGGGCGTACACCATATATTTT.

V gene TRBV30 combines with J gene TRBJ2-7; D is ambiguous. V lost 0 bases and J 0 bases, leaving 12 bases between the germline ends. Germline V lookup: CDR1 GTSNPN, CDR2 SVGIG (reference sequence). The CDR3 runs 15 residues. The CDR3 DNA reads TGTGCCTGGAGTGTTTCGAGCGCTAGCTCCTACGAGCAGTACTTC. Its protein product is CAWSVSSASSYEQYF.

The chain employs TRBV2 and TRBJ2-5; 7 bases align to TRBD1. This CDR3 comprises 13 residues. V lost 6 bases, J lost 5 bases, and 6 bases stayed unmatched. Per germline, CDR1 SNHLY and CDR2 FYNNEI. CDR3 sequence reads: CASRATGAETQYF. CDR3 bases: TGTGCCAGCAGGGCTACAGGGGCTGAGACCCAGTACTTC.